The 17 T cell receptor beta chains below all came from one sample that was sequenced in a study of spatial heterogeneity in lung cancer. TCRdb ran MiXCR on the 5' RACE reads and lists one entry per CDR3 protein. The sample holds about a hundred distinct CDR3 sequences. Study results and limitations: One measure, the expanded intratumoral alpha and beta TCR count, tracked tumor mutation counts.

Time point here: sample taken at primary tumor resection. Antigen specificity for these receptors is unknown. The material sequenced was lung tumor tissue, taken at surgery. The receptor set was obtained from a female donor with early-stage non-small cell lung cancer.

This clonotype was seen a single time. In a library made to pick up alpha chains, this beta chain is a stray read with a size that means little. The rearrangement joins TRBV13 to TRBJ1-5; 9 bases map to TRBD1. The CDR3 loop spans 12 amino acids. Trimming at V came to 3 bases and at J to 10 bases, leaving 1 base not matched to a gene. The germline gives CDR1 PRHDT, CDR2 FYEKMQ (reference sequence). The CDR3 DNA reads TGTGCCAGCAGCTTGACAGGGGGACCCCAGCATTTT. It translates to CASSLTGGPQHF.

This clonotype came up a few times. The size of this beta chain means little, since it is a stray read in a library made for alpha chains. V and J are TRBV2 and TRBJ2-7; D gene ambiguous. V gave up 8 bases and J gave up 2 bases, with 13 bases separating them. Germline CDR1 and CDR2: SNHLY and FYNNEI. The CDR3 has 13 amino acids. The CDR3 region is CASVHGLTYEQYF. CDR3 DNA: TGTGCCAGCGTTCATGGTCTAACCTACGAGCAGTACTTC.

This clonotype is categorized as large. This beta chain appears as a stray read in a library generated for alpha chains; its size is not informative. The chain recombines TRBV7-2 with TRBJ2-4; D is uncertain. CDR3 length equals 12 residues. The V end lost 3 bases, the J end lost 5 bases, and 5 bases lay between the germline ends. CDR1 is SGHTA and CDR2 is FQGNSA in the germline V gene. The CDR3 nucleotides are TGTGCCAGCAGCTTCCCGGAAAACATTCAGTACTTC. It codes for CASSFPENIQYF.

This clonotype was seen a few times. As an off-target read in a library built for alpha chains, this beta chain has a frequency of little significance. The gene calls are TRBV12-3 or TRBV12-4 and TRBJ2-1, with D possibly being TRBD2 (5 bases). V lost 7 bases, J lost 7 bases, and 14 bases lay in between. This CDR3 spans 13 amino acids. CDR3 nucleotide sequence: TGTGCCAGCACCATAGGTGGGGAGAATGAGCAGTTCTTC. Translated, it gives CASTIGGENEQFF.

This clonotype is hyperexpanded in the sample. This beta chain is a stray read from a library made for alpha chains; its abundance is not meaningful. The genes are TRBV10-2 and TRBJ2-3; tentative D call: TRBD2 (5 bases). This CDR3 spans 14 amino acids. Germline-derived CDR1 and CDR2 are WSHSY and SAAADI. The ends were cut back, 7 bases at V and 4 bases at J, with 15 bases in the middle. This CDR3 reads CASTMGVGADTQYF. In DNA form, the CDR3 reads TGCGCCAGCACAATGGGAGTTGGGGCAGATACGCAGTATTTT.

Of note for this clonotype: The library was built for alpha chains, so this beta chain is an off-target read and its size means little. The chain recombines TRBV11-2 with TRBJ2-2, with D unresolved. The CDR3 loop spans 14 amino acids. The germline V gene has CDR1 SGHAT and CDR2 FQNNGV. V was cut by 3 bases and J by 5 bases, with 10 bases left in between. The DNA for the CDR3 is TGTGCCAGCAGCTTGGAATCCACGACCGGGGAGCTGTTTTTT. It encodes CASSLESTTGELFF.

This clonotype was seen a handful of times. As an off-target read in a library built for alpha chains, this beta chain has a frequency of little significance. V usage is TRBV7-7 and J usage is TRBJ2-7; D unresolved. This CDR3 is built from 13 residues. Germline assignment: CDR1 SSHAT and CDR2 FNYEAQ (reference sequence). Trimming shortened V by 5 bases and J by 2 bases, and 10 bases separated the two germline ends. CDR3 loop: CASSAGPAYEQYF. CDR3 DNA sequence: TGTGCCAGCAGCGCTGGGCCCGCCTACGAGCAGTACTTC.

By its share, this clonotype is hyperexpanded. The library was built for alpha chains, so this beta chain is an off-target read and its size means little. CDR3 sequence: CASSELDPNQPQHF. In DNA, the CDR3 is TGTGCCAGCAGTGAATTAGACCCCAATCAGCCCCAGCATTTT. V usage is TRBV2 and J usage is TRBJ1-5; D gene uncertain. The CDR3 runs to 14 residues. The germline V gene encodes CDR1 SNHLY and CDR2 FYNNEI. V lost 2 bases and J 3 bases, leaving 8 bases between the germline ends.

Concerning this clonotype itself: This beta chain turned up in a library designed for alpha chains; as an off-target read, its abundance says little. V gene TRBV7-2 combines with J gene TRBJ2-7; 7 bases align to TRBD1. Looked up from germline, CDR1 is SGHTA and CDR2 is FQGNSA. The trim removed 5 bases at V and 6 bases at J, leaving 1 base unmatched. The CDR3 totals 11 residues. CDR3 amino acids: CASSQGVEQYF. CDR3 DNA sequence: TGTGCCAGCAGCCAGGGGGTCGAGCAGTACTTC.

Sample share makes this clonotype large. A junction end diverges from the germline sequence, so it may reflect a read error. Because this beta chain is a stray read in a library intended to capture alpha chains, its abundance should not be given much weight. The chain uses TRBV13 and TRBJ2-5; TRBD1 matches at 7 bases. The CDR3 length is 16 residues. Germline V lookup: CDR1 PRHDT, CDR2 FYEKMQ (reference sequence). CDR3 sequence: CTSSPRGSSLQETQYF. The CDR3 bases are TGTACCAGCAGCCCCAGGGGGTCAAGTCTCCAAGAGACCCAGTACTTC.

Worth noting for this clonotype: Since it is a stray read in a library aimed at alpha chains, this beta chain has a size that is not meaningful. This chain uses TRBV20-1 with TRBJ2-1, with 9 bases identical to TRBD2. V shed 5 bases and J 7 bases; nucleotides not matched to a gene: 12. CDR1 is DFQATT and CDR2 is SNEGSKA in the germline V gene (reference sequence). The CDR3 extends over 15 amino acids. The CDR3 DNA reads as TGCAGTGCTCGAAATTTAGCGGGAGCGGGGAATGAGCAGTTCTTC. Translated, it gives CSARNLAGAGNEQFF.

With respect to this clonotype: The junction does not match germline at one end; this may be a read error. Within a library made for alpha chains, this beta chain is off target, and its count is uninformative. The rearrangement uses TRBV7-8 and TRBJ2-7; 7 nucleotides align to TRBD1. The CDR3 totals 12 residues. Germline CDR1 is SGHVS and CDR2 is FQNEAQ. The CDR3, as DNA: TGTGCCAGCAGCCCCGGGACAGAAGAGGAGAGCTTC. Amino acid sequence: CASSPGTEEESF.

Sample share makes this clonotype hyperexpanded. Within a library made for alpha chains, this beta chain is off target, and its count is uninformative. This sequence joins TRBV11-2 and TRBJ2-7; D is unresolved. Trimming stripped 4 bases from V and 7 bases from J, with 11 bases between. Per the germline V gene, CDR1 is SGHAT and CDR2 is FQNNGV. There are 12 residues in the CDR3. The CDR3 DNA reads TGTGCCAGCAGCTCCTCCCCGGAGGAGCAGTACTTC. Amino acids: CASSSSPEEQYF. Full variable domain (remainder filled in from reference TRBV11-2 and TRBJ2-7): EAGVAQSPRYKIIEKRQSVAFWCNPISGHATLYWYQQILGQGPKLLIQFQNNGVVDDSQLPKDRFSAERLKGVDSTLKIQPAKLEDSAVYLCASSSSPEEQYFGPGTRLTVT.

Concerning this clonotype itself: This beta chain came through as a stray read in a library set up for alpha chains, and its size says little. The genes are TRBV7-2 and TRBJ2-5; D is possibly TRBD1 (5 bases). Germline V lookup: CDR1 SGHTA, CDR2 FQGNSA. V was shortened by 3 bases and J by 9 bases, with 11 bases between the two germline ends. The CDR3 contains 12 residues. In nucleotides, the CDR3 is TGTGCCAGCAGCTTGGGGCCAAGGGCCCAGTACTTC. It encodes CASSLGPRAQYF.

By its share, this clonotype is large. Because this beta chain is a stray read in a library intended to capture alpha chains, its abundance should not be given much weight. The genes are TRBV5-1 and TRBJ2-4; a weak D match, TRBD2 (5 bases). Germline V gene sequence: CDR1 SGHRS, CDR2 YFSETQ. Between the trimmed V and J ends, which lost 0 bases and 4 bases, there was a span of 14 bases. This CDR3 has 16 amino acids. DNA of the CDR3: TGCGCCAGCAGCTTGGACGCGGGTAGAGGGAAAAACATTCAGTACTTC. This encodes CASSLDAGRGKNIQYF.

This clonotype is hyperexpanded (1% or more). As an off-target read in a library built for alpha chains, this beta chain has a frequency of little significance. The CDR3 bases are TGTGCCAGCAGTTTAAGCCGATCCTACAATGAGCAGTTCTTC. Encoded protein: CASSLSRSYNEQFF. The chain employs TRBV6-5 and TRBJ2-1; no reliable D call. The germline V and J ends were trimmed by 4 bases and 1 base, with 8 bases remaining between them. The CDR3 spans 14 residues. Germline V gives CDR1 MNHEY, CDR2 SVGAGI.

This clonotype was seen a handful of times. This beta chain appears as a stray read in a library generated for alpha chains; its size is not informative. The chain uses TRBV7-8 and TRBJ2-5; tentative D call: TRBD1 (5 bases). The CDR3 extends over 13 amino acids. The V gene lost 0 bases and the J gene lost 5 bases, with 7 bases spanning the gap. In germline, CDR1 is SGHVS, CDR2 FQNEAQ. This CDR3 reads CASSLAHRETQYF. CDR3 coding DNA: TGTGCCAGCAGCTTAGCGCACAGGGAGACCCAGTACTTC.